These 17 T cell receptor beta chains originate from one sample sequenced in a study of T-cell memory formation after mild COVID-19. Each CDR3 protein is one row after TCRdb ran MiXCR on the 5' RACE reads. The table shows 350,000 to 500,000 distinct CDR3 sequences, with about a quarter occurring only once. Source material: PBMCs or a T cell subset sorted from them (not recorded which). The receptors originated from an adult woman who had mild COVID-19 (a few samples of this study predate the infection). Cell type and time point are not known.

This clonotype was seen a few times. The V and J genes are TRBV3-1 and TRBJ1-5, with 9 positions matching TRBD1. The CDR3 is 15 amino acids. The V and J ends lost 3 bases and 4 bases, in that order; junction bases with no gene match: 4. Germline-derived CDR1 and CDR2 are LGHDT and YNNKEL (reference sequence). CDR3 amino acids: CASSHTGQGNQPQHF. Written as DNA, the CDR3 is TGTGCCAGCAGCCACACGGGACAGGGTAATCAGCCCCAGCATTTT.

This CDR3 is CASSESPPYQETQYF. The CDR3, as DNA: TGTGCCAGCAGTGAGTCGCCCCCGTACCAAGAGACCCAGTACTTC. This chain connects TRBV2 to TRBJ2-5, with no clear D. This CDR3 is 15 amino acids long. V lost 3 bases and J 0 bases, leaving 11 bases between the germline ends. Germline values: CDR1 SNHLY, CDR2 FYNNEI. The full variable domain, with the rest looked up from reference TRBV2 and TRBJ2-5, is EPEVTQTPSHQVTQMGQEVILRCVPISNHLYFYWYRQILGQKVEFLVSFYNNEISEKSEIFDDQFSVERPDGSNFTLKIRSTKLEDSAMYFCASSESPPYQETQYFGPGTRLLVL.

This clonotype was seen more than once but under ten times. The rearrangement links TRBV2 to TRBJ2-2, with D maybe TRBD2 (6 bases). This CDR3 region has 14 residues. Per germline, CDR1 SNHLY and CDR2 FYNNEI. The V gene lost 7 bases and the J gene lost 3 bases, with 12 bases spanning the gap. This CDR3 reads CASITTRHTGELFF. In DNA, the CDR3 is TGTGCCAGCATTACGACTAGGCACACCGGGGAGCTGTTTTTT.

The chain carries TRBV20-1 and TRBJ2-7, with D tentatively TRBD1 (5 bases). Germline V lookup: CDR1 DFQATT, CDR2 SNEGSKA (reference sequence). Trimming shortened V by 2 bases and J by 5 bases, and 16 bases separated the two germline ends. The CDR3 has 14 amino acids. The CDR3 bases are TGCAGTGCTAGAAAGCAGGGTTCTGCGGACGAGCAGTACTTC. Translating it yields CSARKQGSADEQYF.

The gene calls are TRBV3-1 and TRBJ1-6; a possible D gene is TRBD1 (5 bases). This CDR3 contains 15 residues. Germline values: CDR1 LGHDT, CDR2 YNNKEL (reference sequence). V shed 1 base and J shed 10 bases, with 14 bases lying between them. As DNA, the CDR3 is TGTGCCAGCAGCCAAGTGAGGGGCGGAGGATCACCCCTCCACTTT. This translates into CASSQVRGGGSPLHF.

Only a few counts were recorded for this clonotype. The chain carries TRBV4-3 and TRBJ2-2, with D possibly TRBD2 on 5 matching bases. Looked up from germline, CDR1 is LGHNA and CDR2 is YSLEER. This CDR3 contains 15 residues. V lost 1 base, J lost 8 bases, and 14 bases lay in between. CDR3 DNA sequence: TGCGCCAGCAGCCAAGGAACCCCCGGGGAGGGGGAGCTGTTTTTT. This encodes CASSQGTPGEGELFF.

The V and J genes are TRBV29-1 and TRBJ1-1, with 7 bases lining up with TRBD1. The CDR3 has 15 amino acids. The germline CDR1 and CDR2 sequences are SQVTM and ANQGSEA. V gave up 8 bases and J gave up 9 bases; unmatched junction bases: 21. The CDR3 sequence: CSTPEGARGGVKAFF. The CDR3 DNA is TGCAGCACCCCGGAGGGGGCGAGGGGTGGTGTTAAAGCTTTCTTT.

This clonotype has a single count. This chain links TRBV20-1 with TRBJ1-1; maybe TRBD1 (5 bases). Germline V CDR1 and CDR2: DFQATT, SNEGSKA (reference sequence). The CDR3 spans 16 residues. V lost 1 base and J 1 base, leaving 16 bases between the germline ends. Here the CDR3 reads CSARGFGTGWNTEAFF. The CDR3 DNA sequence: TGCAGTGCTAGAGGGTTCGGGACGGGGTGGAACACTGAAGCTTTCTTT.

This clonotype was detected ten times or more. This rearrangement joins TRBV7-2 to TRBJ2-4; 7 positions agree with TRBD2. J was trimmed by 6 bases and V by 1 base; bases with no gene match: 3. CDR1 and CDR2 from the germline V gene are SGHTA and FQGNSA. The CDR3 extends over 14 amino acids. This CDR3 reads CASSLGRESNIQYF. The CDR3 DNA follows: TGTGCCAGCAGCTTAGGGCGGGAGTCAAACATTCAGTACTTC.

V usage is TRBV4-2 and J usage is TRBJ2-7; possible D gene TRBD2, 6 bases. V lost 0 bases and J 6 bases, leaving 15 bases between the germline ends. This CDR3 comprises 15 residues. The V gene's germline CDR1 is LGHNA and CDR2 YNFKEQ. DNA for the CDR3: TGTGCCAGCAGCCAAGAGTTGGGGTTGGGAGGCGAGCAGTACTTC. Protein sequence: CASSQELGLGGEQYF.

The rearrangement uses TRBV7-9 and TRBJ2-7; 7 bases line up with TRBD2. The germline CDR1 and CDR2 sequences are SEHNR and FQNEAQ (reference sequence). The CDR3 loop spans 15 amino acids. J was trimmed by 0 bases and V by 6 bases; bases with no gene match: 8. CDR3 sequence reads: CASSLSGVSSYEQYF. As DNA, the CDR3 is TGTGCCAGCAGTCTGAGCGGGGTGAGCTCCTACGAGCAGTACTTC.

The chain has TRBV5-1 and TRBJ1-1, with D possibly being TRBD1 (5 bases). The CDR3 spans 15 residues. CDR1 is SGHRS and CDR2 is YFSETQ in the germline V gene. The V end lost 0 bases, the J end lost 0 bases, and 9 bases lay between the germline ends. For the CDR3, the DNA is TGCGCCAGCAGCTTGGTTCCGGGGGTGAACACTGAAGCTTTCTTT. It translates to CASSLVPGVNTEAFF.

This clonotype occurred a few times. This chain uses TRBV7-9 with TRBJ2-7; tentatively, D is TRBD2 (6 bases). Trimming took 8 bases from V and 0 from J, leaving 20 bases between them. The germline V gene encodes CDR1 SEHNR and CDR2 FQNEAQ (reference sequence). This CDR3 comprises 16 residues. Written as DNA, the CDR3 is TGTGCCAGCGTCCCACCCGGGGGATTAGACTCCTACGAGCAGTACTTC. Its protein is CASVPPGGLDSYEQYF.

The genes are TRBV7-8 and TRBJ2-1, with D perhaps matching TRBD2 (6 bases). The CDR3 runs to 13 residues. V was pared by 0 bases and J by 10 bases, with 10 bases between. Germline CDR1 SGHVS, CDR2 FQNEAQ. The CDR3 reads CASSLAIAGEQFF. The DNA for the CDR3 is TGTGCCAGCAGCTTAGCGATTGCGGGAGAGCAGTTCTTC.

The V gene is TRBV10-3, the J gene TRBJ2-1; unclear D gene. Germline V lookup: CDR1 ENHRY, CDR2 SYGVKD. V shed 3 bases and J shed 10 bases, with 7 bases lying between them. The CDR3 loop spans 11 amino acids. The CDR3 nucleotides read TGTGCCATCAGTGAAGGTGAAGAGCAGTTCTTC. It encodes CAISEGEEQFF.

The chain is built from TRBV29-1 and TRBJ2-5; D may match TRBD1 or TRBD2 (5 bases each). Germline values: CDR1 SQVTM, CDR2 ANQGSEA. V was pared by 8 bases and J by 2 bases, with 15 bases between. CDR3 length: 13 amino acids. The CDR3 bases are TGCAGCTCACGTGGGACGTATCAAGAGACCCAGTACTTC. Amino acids: CSSRGTYQETQYF.

V gene TRBV29-1 combines with J gene TRBJ2-7, with TRBD1 matching 11 bases. J gave up 5 bases and V 5 bases, and 5 bases lay outside the gene matches. This CDR3 spans 13 amino acids. CDR1 is SQVTM, CDR2 ANQGSEA, per germline. The CDR3 here is CSVSGTGGNEQYF. The DNA of the CDR3 is TGCAGCGTTTCCGGGACAGGGGGTAACGAGCAGTACTTC.